This TCR beta chain is drawn from a study of shared clonotypes between healthy human individuals. Study information: Each donor's CD8 memory used one plate, CD8 naive two, each CD4 subset three.

Sorted-subset replicate PCRs used 200 ng DNA, tens of thousands of T cell genomes. The repertoire was sequenced with immunoSEQ multiplex PCR; TCRdb's copy has only in-frame clones and lacks some. The sample has about 1 million clones, roughly 80% seen once; the top ten hold 1.4% to 1.5%. Findings and limits, study-wide: The sole specimen, blood, was sampled, and tissue repertoires likely differ.

The CDR3 totals 11 residues. Trimming removed 8 bases at V and 7 bases at J, with 11 bases between. Germline V gene lookup returns CDR1 MNHNS and CDR2 SASEGT. As for this clone: What it recognizes is unknown.

Subsets obtained from CD4+ cells comprised CD45RA+ naive and CD45RA-negative memory cells. The receptor was derived from a man between 18 and 35 years old in good health. Sequencing was done on a sample of memory CD4+ T cells sorted from blood. Subset defined: CD45RA-negative fraction. The rearrangement links TRBV6-1 to TRBJ1-2, with D hard to call. CDR3 residues: CASLGLFGYTF. DNA for the CDR3: TGTGCCAGCTTAGGGCTTTTTGGCTACACCTTC.